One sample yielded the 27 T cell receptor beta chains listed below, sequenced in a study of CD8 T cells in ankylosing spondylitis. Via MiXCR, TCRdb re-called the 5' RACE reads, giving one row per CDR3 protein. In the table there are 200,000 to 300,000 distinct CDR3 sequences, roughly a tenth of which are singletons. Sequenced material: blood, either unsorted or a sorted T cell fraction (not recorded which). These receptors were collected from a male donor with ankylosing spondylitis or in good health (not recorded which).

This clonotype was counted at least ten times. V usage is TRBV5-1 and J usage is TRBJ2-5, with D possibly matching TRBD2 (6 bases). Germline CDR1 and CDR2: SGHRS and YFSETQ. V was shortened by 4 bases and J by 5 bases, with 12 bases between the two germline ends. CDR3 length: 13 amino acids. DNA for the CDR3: TGCGCCAGCAGCCTGGGGGGTCTGGAGACCCAGTACTTC. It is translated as CASSLGGLETQYF.

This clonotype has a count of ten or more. The CDR3 reads CASRATRLNTGELFF. CDR3 DNA sequence: TGCGCCAGCAGGGCCACCCGACTTAACACCGGGGAGCTGTTTTTT. This chain connects TRBV4-1 to TRBJ2-2; D is undetermined. V shed 6 bases and J shed 2 bases, with 13 bases lying between them. The CDR3 contains 15 residues. Germline V gene data show CDR1 as MGHRA and CDR2 as YSYEKL.

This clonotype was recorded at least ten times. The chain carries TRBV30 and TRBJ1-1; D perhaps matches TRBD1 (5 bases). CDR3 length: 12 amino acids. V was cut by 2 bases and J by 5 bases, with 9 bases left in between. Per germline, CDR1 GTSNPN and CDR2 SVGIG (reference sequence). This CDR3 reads CAWSPGGTEAFF. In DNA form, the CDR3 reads TGTGCCTGGAGTCCTGGGGGGACTGAAGCTTTCTTT.

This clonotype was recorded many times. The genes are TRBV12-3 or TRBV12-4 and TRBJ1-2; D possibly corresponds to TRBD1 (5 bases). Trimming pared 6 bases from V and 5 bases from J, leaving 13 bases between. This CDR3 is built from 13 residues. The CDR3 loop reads CASSPREQYGYTF. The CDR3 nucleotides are TGTGCCAGCAGCCCCAGGGAGCAATATGGCTACACCTTC.

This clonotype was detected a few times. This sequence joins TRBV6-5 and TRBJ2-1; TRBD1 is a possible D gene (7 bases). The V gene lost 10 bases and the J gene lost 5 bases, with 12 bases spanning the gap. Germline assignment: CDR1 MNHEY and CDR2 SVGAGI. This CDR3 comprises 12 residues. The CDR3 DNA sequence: TGTGCCACTCAGGGGGGACACAATGAGCAGTTCTTC. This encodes CATQGGHNEQFF.

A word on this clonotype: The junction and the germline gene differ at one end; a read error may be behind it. CDR3 sequence (DNA): TGTACCAGTAGTACACGACTCCCCTACGAGCAGTACTTC. Amino acids: CTSSTRLPYEQYF. The chain joins TRBV19 to TRBJ2-7; D unresolved. Germline V gives CDR1 LNHDA, CDR2 SQIVND (reference sequence). The CDR3 runs to 13 residues.

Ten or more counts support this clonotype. CDR3 bases: TGTGCCAGCAGGTCAGCGGGAGGAGGGGATGAGCAGTTCTTC. Translation: CASRSAGGGDEQFF. V is TRBV3-1 and J is TRBJ2-1; TRBD2 aligns across 9 bases. Germline V gene sequence: CDR1 LGHDT, CDR2 YNNKEL (reference sequence). This CDR3 has 14 amino acids. V was clipped by 6 bases and J by 8 bases; unmatched bases: 8.

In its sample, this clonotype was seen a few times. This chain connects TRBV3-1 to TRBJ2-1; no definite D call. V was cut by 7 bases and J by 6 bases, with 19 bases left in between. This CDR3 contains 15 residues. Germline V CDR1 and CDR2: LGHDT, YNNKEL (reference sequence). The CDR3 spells CASTPVRSLRNEQFF. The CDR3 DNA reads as TGTGCCAGCACCCCAGTCCGATCACTACGCAATGAGCAGTTCTTC.

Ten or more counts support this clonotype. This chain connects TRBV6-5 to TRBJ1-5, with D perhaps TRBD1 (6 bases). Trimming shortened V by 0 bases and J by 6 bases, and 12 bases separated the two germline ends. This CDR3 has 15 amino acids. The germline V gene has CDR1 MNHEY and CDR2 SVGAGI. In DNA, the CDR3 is TGTGCCAGCAGTTACTCGGAACAGGGAAGTCAGCCCCAGCATTTT. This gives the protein CASSYSEQGSQPQHF.

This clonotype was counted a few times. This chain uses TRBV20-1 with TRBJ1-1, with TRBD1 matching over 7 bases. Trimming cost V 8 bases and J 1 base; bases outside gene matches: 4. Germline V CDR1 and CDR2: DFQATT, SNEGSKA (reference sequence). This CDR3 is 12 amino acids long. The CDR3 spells CSIEGANTEAFF. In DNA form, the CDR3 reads TGCAGTATCGAGGGGGCGAACACTGAAGCTTTCTTT.

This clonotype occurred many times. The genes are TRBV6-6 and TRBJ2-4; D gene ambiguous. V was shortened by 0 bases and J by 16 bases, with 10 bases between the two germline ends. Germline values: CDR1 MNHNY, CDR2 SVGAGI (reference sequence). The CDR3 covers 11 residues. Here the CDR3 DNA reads TGTGCCAGCAGTTACTCGGAGAGATGCTACTTC. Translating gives CASSYSERCYF.

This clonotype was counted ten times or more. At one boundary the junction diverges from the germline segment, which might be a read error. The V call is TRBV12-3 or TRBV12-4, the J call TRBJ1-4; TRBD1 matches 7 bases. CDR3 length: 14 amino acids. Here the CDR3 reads CASSPQGRAEKLFF. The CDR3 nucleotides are TGTGCTAGCAGTCCACAGGGGAGGGCTGAAAAACTGTTTTTT.

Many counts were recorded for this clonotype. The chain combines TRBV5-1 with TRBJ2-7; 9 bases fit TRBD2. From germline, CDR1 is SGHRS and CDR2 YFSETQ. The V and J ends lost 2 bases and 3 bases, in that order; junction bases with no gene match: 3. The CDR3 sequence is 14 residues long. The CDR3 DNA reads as TGCGCCAGCAGCTTCTCGCGGGAGGGCTACGAGCAGTACTTC. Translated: CASSFSREGYEQYF.

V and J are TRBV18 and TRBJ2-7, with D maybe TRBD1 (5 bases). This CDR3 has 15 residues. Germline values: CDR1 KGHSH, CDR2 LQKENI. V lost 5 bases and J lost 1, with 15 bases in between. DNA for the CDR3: TGTGCCAGCTCATCCAAGGGCAGGGCATCCTACGAGCAGTACTTC. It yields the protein CASSSKGRASYEQYF.

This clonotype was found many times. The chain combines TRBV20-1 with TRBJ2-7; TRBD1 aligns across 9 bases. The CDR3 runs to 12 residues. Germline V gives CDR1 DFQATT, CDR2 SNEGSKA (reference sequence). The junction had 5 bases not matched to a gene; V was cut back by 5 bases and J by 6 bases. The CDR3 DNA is TGCAGTGCTCTCCGGGACAGGGTCGAGCAGTACTTC. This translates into CSALRDRVEQYF.

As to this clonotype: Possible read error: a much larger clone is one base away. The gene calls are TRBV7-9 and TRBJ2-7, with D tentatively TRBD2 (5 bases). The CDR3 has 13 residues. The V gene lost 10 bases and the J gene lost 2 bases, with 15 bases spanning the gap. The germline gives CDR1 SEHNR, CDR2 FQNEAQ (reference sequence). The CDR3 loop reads CATTAAGPYEQYF. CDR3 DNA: TGTGCCACCACCGCGGCGGGTCCCTACGAGCAGTACTTC.

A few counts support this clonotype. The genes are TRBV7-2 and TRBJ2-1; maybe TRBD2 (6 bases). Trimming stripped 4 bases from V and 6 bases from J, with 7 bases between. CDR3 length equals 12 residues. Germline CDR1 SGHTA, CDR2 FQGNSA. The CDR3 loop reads CASSWDFNEQFF. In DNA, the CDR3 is TGTGCCAGCAGCTGGGACTTCAATGAGCAGTTCTTC. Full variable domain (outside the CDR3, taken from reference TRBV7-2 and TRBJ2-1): GAGVSQSPSNKVTEKGKDVELRCDPISGHTALYWYRQSLGQGLEFLIYFQGNSAPDKSGLPSDRFSAERTGGSVSTLTIQRTQQEDSAVYLCASSWDFNEQFFGPGTRLTVL.

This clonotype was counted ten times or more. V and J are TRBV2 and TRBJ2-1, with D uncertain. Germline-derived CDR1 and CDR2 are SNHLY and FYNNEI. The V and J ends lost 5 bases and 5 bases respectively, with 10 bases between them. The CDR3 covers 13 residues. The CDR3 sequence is CASSSDLDNEQFF. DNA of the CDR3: TGTGCCAGCAGTTCGGACCTAGACAATGAGCAGTTCTTC.

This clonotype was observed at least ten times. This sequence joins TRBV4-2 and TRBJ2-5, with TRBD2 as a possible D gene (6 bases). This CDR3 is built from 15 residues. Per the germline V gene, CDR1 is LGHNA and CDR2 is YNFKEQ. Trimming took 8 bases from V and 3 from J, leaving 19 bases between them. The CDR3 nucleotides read TGTGCCAGCTGGACCTTCGGGCGGGGCGAAGAGACCCAGTACTTC. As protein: CASWTFGRGEETQYF.

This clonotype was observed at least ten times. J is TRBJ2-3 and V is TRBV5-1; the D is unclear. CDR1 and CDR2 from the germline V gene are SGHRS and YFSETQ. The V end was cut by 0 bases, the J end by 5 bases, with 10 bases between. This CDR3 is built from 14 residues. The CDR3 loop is CASSLDGIGDTQYF. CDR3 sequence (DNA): TGCGCCAGCAGCTTGGATGGGATCGGAGATACGCAGTATTTT.

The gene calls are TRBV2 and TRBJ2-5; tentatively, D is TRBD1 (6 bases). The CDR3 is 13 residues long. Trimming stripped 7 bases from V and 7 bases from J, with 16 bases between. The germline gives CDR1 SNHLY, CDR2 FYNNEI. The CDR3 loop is CASTPGAQGTQYF. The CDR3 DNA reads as TGTGCCAGCACCCCAGGGGCCCAGGGGACCCAGTACTTC.

The CDR3 sequence: CASSFRLYNEQFF. The CDR3 DNA sequence: TGTGCCAGCAGTTTCAGGCTCTACAATGAGCAGTTCTTC. The chain links TRBV12-3 or TRBV12-4 to TRBJ2-1, with D hard to call. The ends were cut back, 3 bases at V and 3 bases at J, with 6 bases in the middle. The CDR3 covers 13 residues.

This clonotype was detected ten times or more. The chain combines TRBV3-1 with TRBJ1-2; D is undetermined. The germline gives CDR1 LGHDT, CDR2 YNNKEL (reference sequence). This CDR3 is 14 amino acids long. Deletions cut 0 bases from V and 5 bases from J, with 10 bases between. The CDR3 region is CASSQEGLGYGYTF. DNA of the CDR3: TGTGCCAGCAGCCAAGAGGGCCTCGGATATGGCTACACCTTC. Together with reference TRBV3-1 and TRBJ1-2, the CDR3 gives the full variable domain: DTAVSQTPKYLVTQMGNDKSIKCEQNLGHDTMYWYKQDSKKFLKIMFSYNNKELIINETVPNRFSPKSPDKAHLNLHINSLELGDSAVYFCASSQEGLGYGYTFGSGTRLTVV.

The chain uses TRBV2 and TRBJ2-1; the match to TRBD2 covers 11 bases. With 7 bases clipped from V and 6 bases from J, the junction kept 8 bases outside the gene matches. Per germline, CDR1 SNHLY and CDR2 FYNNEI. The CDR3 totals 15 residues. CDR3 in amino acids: CASTGGGLAANEQFF. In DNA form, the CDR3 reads TGTGCCAGCACCGGAGGGGGACTAGCGGCCAATGAGCAGTTCTTC.

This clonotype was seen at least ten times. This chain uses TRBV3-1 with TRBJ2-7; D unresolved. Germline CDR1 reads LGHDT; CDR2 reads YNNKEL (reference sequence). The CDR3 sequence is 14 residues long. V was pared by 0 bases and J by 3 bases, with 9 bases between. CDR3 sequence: CASSQDLGYYEQYF. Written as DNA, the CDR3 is TGTGCCAGCAGCCAAGATCTGGGCTACTACGAGCAGTACTTC.

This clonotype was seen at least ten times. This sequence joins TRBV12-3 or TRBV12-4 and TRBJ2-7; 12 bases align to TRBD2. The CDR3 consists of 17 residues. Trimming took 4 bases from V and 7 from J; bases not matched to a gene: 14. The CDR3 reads CASSYLLAGGYPREQYF. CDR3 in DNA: TGTGCCAGCAGTTACCTACTAGCGGGGGGTTACCCTAGGGAGCAGTACTTC.

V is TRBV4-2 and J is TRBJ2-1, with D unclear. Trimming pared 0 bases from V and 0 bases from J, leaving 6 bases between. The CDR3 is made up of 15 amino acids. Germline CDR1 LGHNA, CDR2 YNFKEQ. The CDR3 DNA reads TGTGCCAGCAGCCAAGACCATAGCTCCTACAATGAGCAGTTCTTC. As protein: CASSQDHSSYNEQFF.